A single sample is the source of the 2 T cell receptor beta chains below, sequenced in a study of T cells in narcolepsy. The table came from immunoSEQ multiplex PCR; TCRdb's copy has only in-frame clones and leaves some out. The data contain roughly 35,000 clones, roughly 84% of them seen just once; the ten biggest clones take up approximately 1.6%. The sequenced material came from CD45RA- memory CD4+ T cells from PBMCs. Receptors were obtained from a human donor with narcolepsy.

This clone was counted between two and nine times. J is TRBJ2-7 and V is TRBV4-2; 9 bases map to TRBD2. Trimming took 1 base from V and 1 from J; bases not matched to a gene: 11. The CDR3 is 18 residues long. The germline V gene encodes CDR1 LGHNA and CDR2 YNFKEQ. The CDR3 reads CASSQGGLAGERSYEQYF. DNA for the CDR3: TGTGCCAGCAGCCAAGGTGGATTAGCGGGGGAAAGGTCCTACGAGCAGTACTTC.

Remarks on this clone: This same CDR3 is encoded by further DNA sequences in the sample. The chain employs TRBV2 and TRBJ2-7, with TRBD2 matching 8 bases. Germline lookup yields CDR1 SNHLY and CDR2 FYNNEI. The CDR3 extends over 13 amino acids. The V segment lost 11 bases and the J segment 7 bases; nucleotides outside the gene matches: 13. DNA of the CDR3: TGTGCCGGGACTAGGACGGCGACGGGAGAGCAGTACTTC. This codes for CAGTRTATGEQYF.